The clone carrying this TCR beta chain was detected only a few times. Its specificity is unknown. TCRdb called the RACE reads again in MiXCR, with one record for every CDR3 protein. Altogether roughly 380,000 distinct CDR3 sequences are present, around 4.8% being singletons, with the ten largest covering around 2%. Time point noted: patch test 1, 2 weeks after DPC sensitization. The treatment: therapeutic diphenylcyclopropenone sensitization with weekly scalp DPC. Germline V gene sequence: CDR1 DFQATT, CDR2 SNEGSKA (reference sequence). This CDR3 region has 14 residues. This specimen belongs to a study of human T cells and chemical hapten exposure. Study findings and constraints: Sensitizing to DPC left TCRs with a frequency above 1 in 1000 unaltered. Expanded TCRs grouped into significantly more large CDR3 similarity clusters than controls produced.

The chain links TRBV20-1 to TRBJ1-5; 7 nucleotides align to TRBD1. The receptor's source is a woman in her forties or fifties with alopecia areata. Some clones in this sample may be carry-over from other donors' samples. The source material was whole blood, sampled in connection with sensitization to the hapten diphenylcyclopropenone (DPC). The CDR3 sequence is CYPLQGTGNQPQHF. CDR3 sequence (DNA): TGCTACCCCTTACAGGGGACTGGCAATCAGCCCCAGCATTTT.